Listed here are 5 T cell receptor beta chains from one sample, sequenced in a study of T-cell reconstitution after alpha-beta-depleted transplantation in children. This sample's TCRbeta library carried unique molecular identifier barcodes. TCRdb reprocessed the PCR reads with MiXCR, giving one entry per CDR3 protein. The profile shows about 980,000 distinct CDR3 sequences, about 29% of them singletons. Sequences were derived from PBMCs, mostly from graft donor cells, sampled 360 days after TCRalphabeta/CD19-depleted stem cell transplant. All receptors come from a boy in the first two years of life who had a stem cell transplant for SCID, so the T cells may come from the graft donor.

This chain joins TRBV28 and TRBJ2-7; 7 nucleotides align to TRBD1. The CDR3 runs 13 residues. CDR1 MDHEN and CDR2 SYDVKM come from the germline V gene. After removal of 5 bases from V and 4 bases from J, the junction contained 5 bases not matched to a gene. CDR3 loop: CASSDRVPYEQYF. CDR3 coding DNA: TGTGCCAGCAGTGACAGGGTCCCTTACGAGCAGTACTTC.

This clonotype was found a few times. The chain is built from TRBV28 and TRBJ2-7; D gene unclear. The length of the CDR3 is 15 residues. V lost 2 bases and J 0 bases, leaving 11 bases between the germline ends. The germline CDR1 and CDR2 sequences are MDHEN and SYDVKM. The CDR3 coding sequence is TGTGCCAGCAGTTTAGCCTCAGGTACCTCCTACGAGCAGTACTTC. As protein: CASSLASGTSYEQYF. Full variable domain (missing parts from reference TRBV28 and TRBJ2-7): DVKVTQSSRYLVKRTGEKVFLECVQDMDHENMFWYRQDPGLGLRLIYFSYDVKMKEKGDIPEGYSVSREKKERFSLILESASTNQTSMYLCASSLASGTSYEQYFGPGTRLTVT.

This clonotype turned up a few times. J is TRBJ1-3 and V is TRBV7-9; unclear D gene. From germline, CDR1 is SEHNR and CDR2 FQNEAQ (reference sequence). Trimming left V 4 bases short and J 1 base short, with 11 bases between. The CDR3 has 15 residues. The CDR3 coding sequence is TGTGCCAGCAGCTCCCCCCAAGCTTCTGGAAACACCATATATTTT. It specifies CASSSPQASGNTIYF. The full variable domain, with the rest looked up from reference TRBV7-9 and TRBJ1-3, is DTGVSQNPRHKITKRGQNVTFRCDPISEHNRLYWYRQTLGQGPEFLTYFQNEAQLEKSRLLSDRFSAERPKGSFSTLEIQRTEQGDSAMYLCASSSPQASGNTIYFGEGSWLTVV.

The chain joins TRBV27 to TRBJ2-3; D unclear. Trimming removed 6 bases from V and 0 bases from J, with 19 bases in between. The length of the CDR3 is 17 residues. Germline V gene sequence: CDR1 MNHEY, CDR2 SMNVEV (reference sequence). The CDR3 nucleotides are TGTGCCAGCAGGTTTATGGGCTTTTTCGGCAGCACAGATACGCAGTATTTT. Its protein product is CASRFMGFFGSTDTQYF.

This clonotype has just a few counts. The rearrangement joins TRBV18 to TRBJ1-1; 8 bases are shared with TRBD1. Germline assignment: CDR1 KGHSH and CDR2 LQKENI. This CDR3 has 15 amino acids. The V and J ends lost 3 bases and 1 base, in that order; junction bases with no gene match: 4. The DNA of the CDR3 is TGTGCCAGCTCACCTAGACAGGGGAAGAACACTGAAGCTTTCTTT. This encodes CASSPRQGKNTEAFF. The full variable domain, completed using reference TRBV18 and TRBJ1-1, is NAGVMQNPRHLVRRRGQEARLRCSPMKGHSHVYWYRQLPEEGLKFMVYLQKENIIDESGMPKERFSAEFPKEGPSILRIQQVVRGDSAAYFCASSPRQGKNTEAFFGQGTRLTVV.